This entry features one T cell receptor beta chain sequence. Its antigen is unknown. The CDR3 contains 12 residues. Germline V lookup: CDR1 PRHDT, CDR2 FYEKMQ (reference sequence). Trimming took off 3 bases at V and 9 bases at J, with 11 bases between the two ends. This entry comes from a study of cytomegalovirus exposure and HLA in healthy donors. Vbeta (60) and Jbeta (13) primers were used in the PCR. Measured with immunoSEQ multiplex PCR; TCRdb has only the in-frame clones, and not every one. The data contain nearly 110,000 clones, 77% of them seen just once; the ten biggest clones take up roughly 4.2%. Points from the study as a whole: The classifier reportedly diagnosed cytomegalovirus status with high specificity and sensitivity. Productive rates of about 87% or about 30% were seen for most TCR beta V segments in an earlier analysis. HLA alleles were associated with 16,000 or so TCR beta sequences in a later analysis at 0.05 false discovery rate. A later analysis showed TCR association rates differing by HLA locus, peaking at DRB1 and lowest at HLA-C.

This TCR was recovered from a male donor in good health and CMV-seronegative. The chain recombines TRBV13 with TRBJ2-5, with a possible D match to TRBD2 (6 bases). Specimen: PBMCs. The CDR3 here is CASSFFREPQYF. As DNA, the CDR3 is TGTGCCAGCAGCTTTTTCCGGGAGCCCCAGTACTTC.